Given below is one T cell receptor (beta chain) in context. As yet, its antigen is unknown. This CDR3 region has 15 residues. The ends lost 5 bases at V and 5 bases at J; junction bases unmatched: 10. The germline V gene encodes CDR1 SGHRS and CDR2 YFSETQ. It was with a sample-barcoded 5' primer and a J-beta primer mix that a second PCR of roughly 6 to 12 cycles was run. TCRdb analysed the 5' RACE reads with MiXCR anew, one entry per CDR3 protein. Of hundreds of thousands of distinct CDR3 sequences listed, roughly 20% are singletons. This sample is part of a study of blood T cells in healthy people across ages. The overall study: Using template switching, researchers captured about one barcoded beta molecule for each two T cells.

Notes on the study in general: Calculation of diversity from one million T cells yielded estimates considered to be underestimates. For the donors, CMV status was unknown and possibly confounded expanded clonotype changes. Long-lived donors had more naive CD4+ cells and higher diversity than aged donors.

V is TRBV5-1 and J is TRBJ2-3; 8 bases agree with TRBD1. Sample: blood. This receptor was obtained from a man aged 65 to 79 in good health. This CDR3 reads CASSFFQGAVDTQYF. The CDR3 DNA follows: TGCGCCAGCAGTTTCTTTCAGGGGGCAGTAGATACGCAGTATTTT.